The rows below give T cell receptor beta chains drawn from one sample of a study of cytomegalovirus exposure and HLA in healthy donors. Sequenced by immunoSEQ multiplex PCR; TCRdb stores in-frame clones only, minus some. In the table there are about 130,000 clones, 83% of which are singletons. The sequenced sample was PBMCs. The receptors come from a woman aged 40 to 50 in good health and CMV-seropositive. The CDR3 runs from the conserved cysteine through the conserved F or W. The order of the fields is V gene, J gene, clone size, D gene, CDR3 protein, CDR3 DNA. A D gene is named only where the DNA matches it firmly. Clone size is shown for a subset of rows, as once, few, many or a class of expanded clone.

>TRBV5-1|TRBJ2-1|few|TRBD2
CASRLLAGGIGNEQFF
TGCGCCAGCAGATTGTTAGCGGGAGGAATTGGGAATGAGCAGTTCTTC
>TRBV28|TRBJ2-7|NA|TRBD2
CAIEGSSSETSGEDEQYF
TGTGCCATCGAGGGCTCCTCATCAGAGACTAGCGGAGAAGACGAGCAGTACTTC
>TRBV5-1|TRBJ2-3|NA|TRBD2
CASSPRLAGVRTDTQYF
TGCGCCAGCAGCCCTAGACTAGCGGGAGTCCGTACAGATACGCAGTATTTT
>TRBV6-6|TRBJ1-3|few|NA
CASSYPSADTIYF
TGTGCCAGCAGTTACCCCAGCGCTGACACCATATATTTT
>TRBV5-1|TRBJ2-1|NA|TRBD2
CASSLIAGDQNEQFF
TGCGCCAGCAGCTTGATAGCGGGAGATCAAAATGAGCAGTTCTTC
>TRBV2|TRBJ2-7|NA|TRBD1
CASNRDRAYEQYF
TGTGCCAGCAACCGGGACAGGGCCTACGAGCAGTACTTC
>TRBV7-6|TRBJ1-3|NA|NA
CASSLATTISGNTIYF
TGTGCCAGCAGCTTAGCCACGACAATCTCTGGAAACACCATATATTTT
>TRBV14|TRBJ2-1|NA|TRBD2
CASSHLPGLATDEQFF
TGTGCCAGCAGCCATTTACCGGGACTAGCGACGGATGAGCAGTTCTTC
>TRBV5-4|TRBJ2-1|NA|NA
CASSWAGTYNEQFF
TGTGCCAGCAGCTGGGCGGGGACTTACAATGAGCAGTTCTTC
>TRBV29-1|TRBJ2-7|NA|NA
CSVASGWEQYF
TGCAGCGTTGCTTCGGGGTGGGAGCAGTACTTC
>TRBV19|TRBJ2-1|NA|NA
CASSSDRASGNEQFF
TGTGCCAGTAGCTCGGACAGAGCCTCGGGCAATGAGCAGTTCTTC
>TRBV6-4|TRBJ2-3|few|TRBD2
CASSEGPGGADTQYF
TGTGCCAGCAGCGAAGGACCGGGAGGGGCAGATACGCAGTATTTT
>TRBV7-9|TRBJ1-1|NA|NA
CASSFGTQGTRAEALF
TGTGCCAGCAGCTTTGGTACACAGGGCACGAGGGCTGAAGCTCTCTTT
>TRBV9|TRBJ2-7|NA|NA
CASSSLRGEQYF
TGTGCCAGCAGCTCACTTCGGGGGGAGCAGTACTTC
>TRBV6-6|TRBJ2-1|NA|TRBD2
CASSYSASGRNEQFF
TGTGCCAGCAGTTACTCTGCTAGCGGGAGGAATGAGCAGTTCTTC
>TRBV19|TRBJ2-1|NA|NA
CASSMEVGGVGGNEQFF
TGTGCCAGTAGTATGGAAGTTGGCGGAGTGGGGGGCAATGAGCAGTTCTTC
>TRBV29-1|TRBJ1-1|NA|NA
CSVEKGYGTEAFF
TGCAGCGTTGAAAAGGGGTACGGGACTGAAGCTTTCTTT
>TRBV5-4|TRBJ2-3|NA|NA
CASRLSGGRSDTQYF
TGTGCCAGCCGACTTTCAGGCGGGCGATCGGATACGCAGTATTTT
>TRBV9|TRBJ2-5|NA|NA
CASSVGGGDPETQYF
TGTGCCAGCAGCGTCGGAGGAGGTGATCCAGAGACCCAGTACTTC
>TRBV5-6|TRBJ2-1|NA|NA
CASSTRASFSNEQFF
TGTGCCAGCAGCACGAGGGCTAGCTTTAGCAATGAGCAGTTCTTC
>TRBV6-1|TRBJ2-7|NA|NA
CASSAGTATYEQYF
TGTGCCAGCAGTGCCGGAACAGCTACCTACGAGCAGTACTTC
>TRBV18|TRBJ2-2|NA|NA
CASSPPRGQEGTGELFF
TGTGCCAGCTCACCACCGAGGGGGCAGGAGGGCACCGGGGAGCTGTTTTTT
>TRBV10-3|TRBJ2-7|NA|NA
CAIKSTPSTYEQYF
TGTGCCATCAAGTCGACACCCTCAACCTACGAGCAGTACTTC
>TRBV6-6|TRBJ1-5|NA|NA
CASRQGSGGQPQHF
TGTGCCAGCAGACAAGGGTCCGGGGGACAGCCCCAGCATTTT
>TRBV7-9|TRBJ1-2|NA|TRBD1
CASSLAGTGGTYGYTF
TGTGCCAGCAGCTTAGCTGGGACAGGGGGAACTTATGGCTACACCTTC
>TRBV10-1|TRBJ2-2|NA|TRBD1
CATQAGQGTDGELFF
TGCGCCACTCAGGCGGGACAGGGGACGGACGGGGAGCTGTTTTTT
>TRBV13|TRBJ2-2|NA|TRBD2
CASSLRLAGDLGELFF
TGTGCCAGCAGCTTACGACTAGCGGGAGATCTAGGGGAGCTGTTTTTT
>TRBV7-9|TRBJ1-1|NA|NA
CASSLGASNTEAFF
TGTGCCAGCAGCTTAGGGGCTTCGAACACTGAAGCTTTCTTT
>TRBV6-6|TRBJ2-1|NA|NA
CASRPGTYEQFF
TGTGCCAGCAGGCCCGGGACATATGAGCAGTTCTTC
>TRBV30|TRBJ2-5|NA|TRBD2
CAGARWGGRETQYF
TGTGCCGGCGCTCGATGGGGGGGACGAGAGACCCAGTACTTC
>TRBV14|TRBJ1-2|NA|NA
CASSRQQGGLGGYTF
TGTGCCAGCAGCCGTCAACAGGGTGGGTTAGGCGGCTACACCTTC
>TRBV19|TRBJ2-3|once|TRBD2
CASSITAGGVGQYF
TGTGCCAGTAGTATCACAGCGGGAGGGGTAGGGCAGTATTTT
>TRBV9|TRBJ1-5|few|NA
CASSVPQGNNQPQHF
TGTGCCAGCAGCGTTCCTCAGGGGAACAATCAGCCCCAGCATTTT
>TRBV5-4|TRBJ2-4|NA|NA
CASSLSGVKNIQYF
TGTGCCAGCAGCTTATCGGGAGTGAAAAACATTCAGTACTTC